A selection of T cell receptor beta chains follows, all from one sample in a study of T-cell reconstitution after alpha-beta-depleted transplantation in children. TCRdb used MiXCR to reprocess the PCR reads, holding one entry per CDR3 protein. The sample has roughly 790,000 distinct CDR3 sequences; approximately 15% are singletons. The starting material was PBMCs, mostly from graft donor cells, obtained 360 days after TCRalphabeta/CD19-depleted stem cell transplant. These receptors all stem from a male patient between 10 and 17 years old who had a stem cell transplant for acute lymphoblastic leukemia, so the T cells may come from the graft donor. The CDR3 runs from the conserved cysteine through the conserved F or W. A D gene is named only where the DNA matches it firmly. The listing skips clone size in some rows; elsewhere it reads once, few, many or a size class.

clone_size j_call v_call d_call cdr3_aa cdr3_nt
- TRBJ2-7 TRBV9 TRBD1 CASSPRQGSNEQYF TGTGCCAGCAGCCCCCGACAGGGGTCCAACGAGCAGTACTTC
few TRBJ2-3 TRBV7-9 TRBD2 CASGRGLAATDTQYF TGTGCCAGCGGCCGGGGACTAGCGGCCACAGATACGCAGTATTTT
many TRBJ2-7 TRBV20-1 TRBD2 CSARFSGGSSYEQYF TGCAGTGCTAGGTTCAGCGGGGGGAGCTCCTACGAGCAGTACTTC
few TRBJ2-3 TRBV10-3 - CATGQDILGTDTQYF TGTGCCACCGGGCAGGACATACTAGGCACAGATACGCAGTATTTT
few TRBJ2-1 TRBV12-5 TRBD1 CASGLMFLGTGGYNEQFF TGTGCTAGTGGTTTGATGTTTTTAGGGACAGGGGGCTACAATGAGCAGTTCTTC
- TRBJ2-7 TRBV6-1 TRBD2 CASSPPGRGSYEQYF TGTGCCAGCAGCCCCCCCGGGAGGGGCTCCTACGAGCAGTACTTC
few TRBJ2-3 TRBV18 - CASEQGHTDTQYF TGTGCCAGCGAACAGGGTCACACAGATACGCAGTATTTT
many TRBJ2-7 TRBV20-1 - CSARDKERPSYEQYF TGCAGTGCTAGAGATAAAGAGCGCCCGTCCTACGAGCAGTACTTC
- TRBJ2-7 TRBV5-1 - CASSLEAHSYEQYF TGCGCCAGCAGCTTGGAGGCGCACTCCTACGAGCAGTACTTC
- TRBJ2-7 TRBV18 TRBD2 CASSPASGRDHEQYF TGTGCCAGCTCACCAGCCAGCGGGAGGGATCACGAGCAGTACTTC
few TRBJ2-2 TRBV20-1 - CSARDYRGGTGELFF TGCAGTGCTAGGGACTATCGAGGGGGCACCGGGGAGCTGTTTTTT
- TRBJ2-3 TRBV24-1 - CATSDPTAGSSSDTQYF TGTGCCACCAGTGATCCCACTGCCGGGAGTTCGTCAGATACGCAGTATTTT
- TRBJ2-4 TRBV5-1 - CASSRLEAAKNIQYF TGCGCCAGCAGTCGTTTAGAGGCCGCCAAAAACATTCAGTACTTC
- TRBJ2-1 TRBV7-9 TRBD1 CASRRQGGVNEQFF TGTGCCAGCAGGCGACAGGGTGGGGTGAATGAGCAGTTCTTC
- TRBJ2-1 TRBV29-1 - CSVVVPFNEQFF TGCAGCGTTGTAGTCCCTTTCAATGAGCAGTTCTTC
- TRBJ2-1 TRBV19 TRBD2 CASMEGGNNEQFF TGTGCCAGTATGGAGGGAGGGAACAATGAGCAGTTCTTC
- TRBJ1-5 TRBV6-4 TRBD1 CASSDGQGRNQPQHF TGTGCCAGCAGCGACGGACAGGGGCGCAATCAGCCCCAGCATTTT
- TRBJ2-7 TRBV29-1 - CSAMGGGQVSYEQYF TGCAGCGCTATGGGTGGGGGCCAGGTCTCCTACGAGCAGTACTTC
many TRBJ2-5 TRBV2 TRBD2 CASSEGTSRETQYF TGTGCCAGCAGTGAAGGGACTAGCAGGGAGACCCAGTACTTC
- TRBJ2-7 TRBV4-1 - CASSRGTRGPYEQYF TGCGCCAGCAGCCGTGGGACTAGGGGGCCCTACGAGCAGTACTTC
- TRBJ2-3 TRBV11-1 - CASSESPQRLGTDTQYF TGTGCCAGCAGCGAATCCCCCCAGCGATTGGGGACAGATACGCAGTATTTT
few TRBJ2-7 TRBV19 - CASSISHSGSYEQYF TGTGCCAGTAGTATAAGTCACAGCGGAAGCTACGAGCAGTACTTC
many TRBJ2-5 TRBV28 TRBD2 CASSLNLAAYQETQYF TGTGCCAGCAGTTTAAACCTAGCGGCCTACCAAGAGACCCAGTACTTC
- TRBJ2-3 TRBV20-1 TRBD2 CSARRLAMGTDTQYF TGCAGTGCTAGGAGACTAGCGATGGGCACAGATACGCAGTATTTT
few TRBJ2-2 TRBV16 - CASSQSGFTGELFF TGTGCCAGCAGCCAATCGGGGTTTACCGGGGAGCTGTTTTTT
- TRBJ2-1 TRBV5-1 TRBD1 CASSSGQGVDNEQFF TGCGCCAGCAGCTCGGGACAGGGGGTGGACAATGAGCAGTTCTTC
few TRBJ2-3 TRBV9 - CASSFFDSPFRADTQYF TGTGCCAGCAGCTTCTTCGACAGCCCGTTTCGGGCAGATACGCAGTATTTT
- TRBJ2-1 TRBV14 - CASSQEEDPPFF TGTGCCAGCAGCCAAGAAGAGGACCCGCCCTTCTTC
few TRBJ2-5 TRBV20-1 - CSARDRVGGPQETQYF TGCAGTGCTAGAGATCGGGTGGGGGGGCCCCAAGAGACCCAGTACTTC
- TRBJ2-3 TRBV2 TRBD2 CASSEALLAGGPRDTQYF TGTGCCAGCAGTGAAGCCCTCCTAGCGGGAGGGCCGCGGGATACGCAGTATTTT
many TRBJ2-1 TRBV5-1 TRBD2 CASKAVAGGGFYNEQFF TGCGCCAGCAAGGCCGTAGCGGGAGGGGGATTCTACAATGAGCAGTTCTTC
few TRBJ1-4 TRBV20-1 - CSASGRLNEKLFF TGCAGTGCTAGCGGGCGGCTTAATGAAAAACTGTTTTTT
few TRBJ2-7 TRBV12-3/TRBV12-4 - CASSLVGGRRYF TGTGCCAGCAGTTTAGTGGGCGGGCGCCGGTACTTC
- TRBJ2-3 TRBV11-2 TRBD1 CASSSGTGGFTDTQYF TGTGCCAGCAGTTCGGGGACAGGGGGCTTCACAGATACGCAGTATTTT
- TRBJ2-7 TRBV6-2/TRBV6-3 - CASNSGGYYEQYF TGTGCCAGCAATTCCGGGGGTTACTACGAGCAGTACTTC
few TRBJ2-7 TRBV4-1 TRBD2 CASSQAPGLAGSEQYF TGCGCCAGCAGCCAAGCTCCGGGACTAGCGGGATCCGAGCAGTACTTC
few TRBJ1-1 TRBV7-3 - CASSFGVMGPQNTEAFF TGTGCCAGCAGCTTCGGAGTAATGGGACCCCAGAACACTGAAGCTTTCTTT
- TRBJ1-3 TRBV9 - CASSVGLNSGNTIYF TGTGCCAGCAGCGTAGGTCTCAACTCTGGAAACACCATATATTTT
few TRBJ2-1 TRBV12-3/TRBV12-4 - CASSPRARMRGEQFF TGTGCCAGCAGCCCGCGGGCCCGGATGCGGGGTGAGCAGTTCTTC
- TRBJ2-7 TRBV20-1 - CSGWGAGGPYEQYF TGCAGTGGATGGGGGGCAGGGGGGCCCTACGAGCAGTACTTC
once TRBJ2-7 TRBV7-3 TRBD2 CASSVAGTSGFEQYF TGTGCCAGCAGCGTAGCCGGGACTAGCGGCTTCGAGCAGTACTTC